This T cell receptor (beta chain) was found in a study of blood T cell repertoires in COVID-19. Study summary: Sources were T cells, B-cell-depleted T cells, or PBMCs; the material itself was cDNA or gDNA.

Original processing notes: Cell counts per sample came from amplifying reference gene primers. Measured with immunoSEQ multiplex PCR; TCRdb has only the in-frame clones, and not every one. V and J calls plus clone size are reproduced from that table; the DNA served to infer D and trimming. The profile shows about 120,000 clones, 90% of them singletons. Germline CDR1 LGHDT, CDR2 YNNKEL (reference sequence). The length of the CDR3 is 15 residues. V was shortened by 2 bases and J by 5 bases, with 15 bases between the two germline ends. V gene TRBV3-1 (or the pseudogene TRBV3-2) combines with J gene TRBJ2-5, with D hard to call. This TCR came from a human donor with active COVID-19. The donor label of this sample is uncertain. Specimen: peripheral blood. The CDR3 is CASSQLSAGGETQYF. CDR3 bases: TGTGCCAGCAGCCAACTCAGCGCCGGTGGGGAGACCCAGTACTTC.